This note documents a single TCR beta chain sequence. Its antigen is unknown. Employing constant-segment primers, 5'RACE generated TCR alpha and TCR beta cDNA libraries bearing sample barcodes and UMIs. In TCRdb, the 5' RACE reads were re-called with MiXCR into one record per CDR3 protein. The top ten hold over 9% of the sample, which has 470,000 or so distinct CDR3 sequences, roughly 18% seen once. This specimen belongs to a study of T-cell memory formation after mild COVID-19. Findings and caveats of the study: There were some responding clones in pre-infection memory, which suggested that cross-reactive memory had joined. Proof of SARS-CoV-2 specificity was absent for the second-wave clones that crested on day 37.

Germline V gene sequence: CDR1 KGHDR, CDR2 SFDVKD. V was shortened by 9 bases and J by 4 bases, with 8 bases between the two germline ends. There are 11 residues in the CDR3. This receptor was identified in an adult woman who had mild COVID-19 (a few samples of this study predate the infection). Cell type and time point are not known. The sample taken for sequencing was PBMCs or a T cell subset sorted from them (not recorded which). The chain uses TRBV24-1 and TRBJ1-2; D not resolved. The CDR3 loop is CATSDGYGYTF. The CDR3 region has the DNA TGTGCCACCTCCGACGGCTATGGCTACACCTTC.